This TCR beta chain comes out of a study of T cells after posttransplantation cyclophosphamide (dated by TCRdb to about 2016). General notes on the study: T cell repertoire reconstitution was tracked by TRB sequencing after myeloablative bone marrow transplantation in which posttransplantation cyclophosphamide was used as GVHD prophylaxis. Samples from 30 to 35 PTCy-treated patients, along with samples from roughly 16 of their related bone marrow donors, underwent antigen receptor sequencing. Blood from every one of the 30 or so PTCy patients who had 1-year posttransplant specimens underwent TRB sequencing. TRB sequencing was also done on up to about 3 additional blood samples from 2 to 5.2 years after transplant in 3 patients, and on pretransplant blood from several patients. TRA and TRB clonality were tightly correlated in several samples, so subsequent TCR analyses focused on TRB only. Public TRB sequences were checked against a database of over 3,500 sequences associated with responses to pathogens, tumor antigens, self-antigens and alloantigens.

Genomic DNA was used for TRB sequencing, which was performed with the immunoSEQ assay at survey resolution or with the hsTCRB kit. The original methods were these. The immunoSEQ software handled the initial read processing, while the LymphoSeq R package was used for the repertoire analyses. Clonality was computed as 1 minus normalized Shannon entropy, and a Gini coefficient was also calculated for each TRB dataset. Phenotypes of unsorted samples were inferred by mapping TRB sequences from sorted subsets of the recipient or donor onto the same recipient's unsorted samples. The immuneACCESS repertoire file appears here via TCRdb, limited to in-frame rearrangements. These files lack a portion of the clones; in checked studies, under half of the deficit traces to unresolved V genes, and the cause of the others is not known. V, J and clone size were drawn from that table, and D and trimming were deduced from the DNA. The sample yields about 47,000 clones; about 90% were counted once. The ten largest clones add up to around 3% of the sample.

Here is what the overall study found, with its caveats: Donor-recipient similarity was low at 1-2 months but increased during the first year, and donor CD8+ memory clones often dominated later blood repertoires. Across the approximately 46 patients, TRB clonality was highly associated with recipient CMV seropositivity and CMV reactivation, and diversity with PTCy was similar to that in the CNI/methotrexate controls. The TRB repertoires of T cells infiltrating skin or the GI tract showed only limited overlap with the TRB repertoires found in blood.

A distance of 14 bases separates the germline ends of V and J, which lose 2 bases and 9 bases respectively. As encoded in the germline V gene (reference sequence), CDR1 is LNHDA while CDR2 is SQIVND. The CDR3 numbers 14 residues from cysteine through phenylalanine. CDR3 DNA is the only sequence kept; it has 42 bases, read in frame from the first base. Peripheral blood samples were provided by related bone marrow donors on the day of marrow donation. Peripheral blood and bone marrow mononuclear cells were isolated by Ficoll-Hypaque density centrifugation and cryopreserved. In this sample, this clone turned up a few times. Its antigen is currently not known. The record has no base qualities; no much larger clone is one base away.

The sequenced sample consisted of PBMCs. The sequence joins TRBV19 to TRBJ2-1; a tentative D call is TRBD1 (5 bases match). This receptor was taken from a woman between 50 and 59 years old in good health and a related stem cell transplant donor. The DNA sequence is as follows: TGTGCCAGTAGTATACAGGGCTTCGGTAGTGAGCAGTTCTTC. Translated, this is CASSIQGFGSEQFF.